This entry is about one T cell receptor (beta chain). Antigen: not known. It was with 60 Vbeta and 13 Jbeta primers that the PCR ran. This table comes from immunoSEQ multiplex PCR, and its TCRdb copy is limited to in-frame clones, with some not included. The sample has roughly 160,000 clones; around 72% are singletons. The sample is drawn from a study of cytomegalovirus exposure and HLA in healthy donors. Findings of the study overall: It has been reported that TCR beta sequences accurately predicted the HLA-A and HLA-B alleles of most subjects. The study flagged about 150 TCR beta chains as cytomegalovirus-associated. CMV antigen specificity of a few CMV-associated chains was confirmed in vitro.

The sample taken for sequencing was PBMCs. The source is a female donor in good health and CMV-seronegative.

The CDR3 is CASSAEQGLGEQFF. CDR3 coding DNA: TGTGCCAGCAGCGCAGAACAGGGGCTGGGTGAGCAGTTCTTC. V usage is TRBV2 and J usage is TRBJ2-1; 7 bases are shared with TRBD1. J gave up 9 bases and V 6 bases, and 11 bases lay outside the gene matches. From germline, CDR1 is SNHLY and CDR2 FYNNEI. The CDR3 loop spans 14 amino acids.